The sequence of this TCR beta chain was determined in a study of metastatic and nonmetastatic thyroid tumors. About the study: From malignant and benign thyroid patients, repertoires in blood and in tumor or nodule tissue were compared.

With 5 bases removed from V and 5 bases from J, the gap between germline ends came to 20 bases. CDR3 length equals 16 residues. The V gene's germline CDR1 is SGDLS and CDR2 YYNGEE. TCRdb reanalyzed the PCR reads with MiXCR. The sample yields over 35,000 clones, about 13% seen once. Thyroid surgery was performed in patients who had received no treatment beforehand. This clone came up many times. The clonotype comes from a female donor with papillary thyroid cancer or a benign thyroid nodule (not recorded which). Some clones in this sample may be carry-over from other donors' samples. The J gene is TRBJ2-1, the V gene TRBV9; tentatively, D is TRBD1 or TRBD2 (6 bases each). Sequencing was carried out using blood. CDR3: CASSITGAGGDNEQFF. For the CDR3, the DNA is TGTGCCAGCAGTATCACCGGGGCCGGGGGCGACAATGAGCAGTTCTTC.